These T cell receptor beta chains were read from a single sample in a study of T cells after yellow fever vaccination. TCRdb itself ran the 5' RACE reads through MiXCR, one entry per CDR3 protein. The table records around 100,000 distinct CDR3 sequences, 8% to 9.5% of them present only once. The source material was CD8+ T cells sorted from PBMCs, sampled 45 days after the yellow fever booster vaccination. These receptors were collected from a man aged 25 to 40 who received the YFV17D yellow fever vaccine. CDR3s include the opening cysteine and the closing phenylalanine or tryptophan. The D gene is left open where the match is weak. Not all rows give a size; the values are once, few, many and, for expanded clones, a class.

j_call clone_size d_call v_call cdr3_nt cdr3_aa
TRBJ2-5 - - TRBV4-3 TGCGCCAGCAGCCAAGATAGTACAGGCCGGCCCCGAAAAGAGACCCAGTACTTC CASSQDSTGRPRKETQYF
TRBJ2-1 many TRBD2 TRBV4-2 TGTGCCAGCAGCCTAAGTCCGCTAGCGGGGGGGAATGAGCAGTTCTTC CASSLSPLAGGNEQFF
TRBJ2-1 - TRBD2 TRBV14 TGTGCCAGCAGCCCCTGGGCTAGCGGGAACGATGAGCAGTTCTTC CASSPWASGNDEQFF
TRBJ2-7 few - TRBV7-9 TGTGCCAGCAGCTTTCAAGGGTCCGGGTACGAGCAGTACTTC CASSFQGSGYEQYF
TRBJ2-5 - - TRBV5-1 TGCGCCAGCAGCTTGGCCATGGCGGGACAAGAGACCCAGTACTTC CASSLAMAGQETQYF
TRBJ2-7 many TRBD1 TRBV6-5 TGTGCCAGCAGTACGTGGACAGGGCCCTCCTACGAGCAGTACTTC CASSTWTGPSYEQYF
TRBJ2-3 many TRBD2 TRBV20-1 TGCAGTGCACAGCAGAGCGGGGTCGGCACAGATACGCAGTATTTT CSAQQSGVGTDTQYF
TRBJ2-3 many - TRBV24-1 TGTGCCACCAGTGGGTCCGTGTCGGGAAGCACAGATACGCAGTATTTT CATSGSVSGSTDTQYF
TRBJ2-1 many - TRBV5-1 TGCGCCAGCAGCTTGGATGGGGGGCTATCCTACAATGAGCAGTTCTTC CASSLDGGLSYNEQFF
TRBJ2-1 - - TRBV29-1 TGCAGCGGTTTTGCCTACAATGAGCAGTTCTTC CSGFAYNEQFF
TRBJ2-1 - TRBD2 TRBV7-9 TGTGCCAGCAGCGCCGGACTAGCGGGAGTAGCCTACAATGAGCAGTTCTTC CASSAGLAGVAYNEQFF
TRBJ1-1 many - TRBV29-1 TGCAGCGTTGAAGATCTGGAGCGAGACACTGAAGCTTTCTTT CSVEDLERDTEAFF
TRBJ2-7 few TRBD2 TRBV7-2 TGTGCCAGCAGCCCACTAGCGGGAGCACAGTACGAGCAGTACTTC CASSPLAGAQYEQYF
TRBJ2-1 - - TRBV15 TGTGCCACCAGCAGAGAACGCTTATTGAATGAGCAGTTCTTC CATSRERLLNEQFF
TRBJ2-5 many TRBD2 TRBV5-1 TGCGCCAGCAGCTTGGCACTAGCGGGAGAAGAGACCCAGTACTTC CASSLALAGEETQYF
TRBJ2-7 few - TRBV7-9 TGTGCCAGCAGCCACCCAGCCTACGAGCAGTACTTC CASSHPAYEQYF
TRBJ1-4 many - TRBV20-1 TGCAGTGCTCGTCGACCTTCTAATGAAAAACTGTTTTTT CSARRPSNEKLFF
TRBJ2-5 many - TRBV28 TGTGCCAGCAGTTTAAATGGTTTGGGGGGAAAGTACCAAGAGACCCAGTACTTC CASSLNGLGGKYQETQYF